A selection of T cell receptor beta chains follows, all from one sample in a study of CD8+ T cells in alopecia areata. The data were produced by immunoSEQ multiplex PCR, yet TCRdb's version contains in-frame clones alone and is incomplete. The data show about 98,000 clones, 40% to 55% seen once. The specimen sequenced was CD4+ T cells sorted from blood. These receptors all stem from a human donor with alopecia areata. Each CDR3 is given with its conserved first and last residue. A D gene is named only where the DNA matches it firmly.

J gene,V gene,D gene,CDR3 protein
TRBJ2-7,TRBV28,-,CASSLDLPGSWEQYF
TRBJ2-7,TRBV5-1,TRBD1,CASSLASGTGLYEQYF
TRBJ1-1,TRBV30,-,CAWSVWADLEAFF
TRBJ2-5,TRBV23-1,-,CASSQTTDPIQETQYF
TRBJ2-3,TRBV7-9,-,CASSRQDRTDTQYF
TRBJ2-5,TRBV29-1,TRBD2,CSNSGGETQYF
TRBJ1-5,TRBV2,-,CASSVEGSGQPQHF
TRBJ2-7,TRBV28,-,CASRQGSYEQYF
TRBJ1-4,TRBV14,-,CASSQVREKLFF
TRBJ1-1,TRBV30,TRBD1,CAWSTNRGTEAFF
TRBJ2-1,TRBV30,-,CAWSVGNNEQFF
TRBJ2-3,TRBV5-1,-,CASSFSGPPTDTQYF
TRBJ2-7,TRBV4-3,-,CASSQFPPNPGSSGSVQYF
TRBJ2-3,TRBV30,-,CAWSIDSYTQYF
TRBJ2-3,TRBV29-1,TRBD2,CSVGGSSGGDTQYF
TRBJ2-7,TRBV27,-,CASSLGATGTYEQYF
TRBJ1-2,TRBV29-1,-,CSVEVQNYGYTF
TRBJ1-4,TRBV15,-,CATSTRDTSNEKLFF
TRBJ1-4,TRBV29-1,-,CSAGRGRELFF
TRBJ2-2,TRBV5-4,TRBD2,CASSFSGRGTGELFF
TRBJ2-7,TRBV7-9,TRBD1,CASTKGDRRNEQYF
TRBJ2-7,TRBV29-1,TRBD2,CSVEAPSGGTYEQYF
TRBJ1-2,TRBV23-1,-,CASSQSSGRSGYTF
TRBJ2-3,TRBV29-1,TRBD2,CSVDGGGYTDTQYF
TRBJ2-4,TRBV29-1,-,CSVGRRENIQYF
TRBJ2-7,TRBV29-1,-,CSADGGQPYEQYF
TRBJ1-2,TRBV19,TRBD1,CASSNRDRADTF
TRBJ2-2,TRBV14,TRBD1,CASSQRQGANTGELFF
TRBJ2-2,TRBV27,TRBD1,CASSWGQGSGELFF
TRBJ2-2,TRBV7-2,-,CASSQPANTGELFF
TRBJ1-5,TRBV30,-,CAWSVLSNQPQHF
TRBJ2-3,TRBV29-1,-,CSVSGRSTDTQYF